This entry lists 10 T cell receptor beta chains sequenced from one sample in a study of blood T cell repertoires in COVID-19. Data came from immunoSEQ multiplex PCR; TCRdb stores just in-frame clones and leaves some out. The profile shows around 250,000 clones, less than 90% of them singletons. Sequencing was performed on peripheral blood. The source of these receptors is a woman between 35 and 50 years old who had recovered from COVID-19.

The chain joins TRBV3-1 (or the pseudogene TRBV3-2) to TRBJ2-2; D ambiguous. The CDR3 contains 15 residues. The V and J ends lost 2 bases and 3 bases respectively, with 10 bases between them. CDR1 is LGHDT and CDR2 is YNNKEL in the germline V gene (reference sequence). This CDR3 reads CASSQSLRDTGELFF. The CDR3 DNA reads TGTGCCAGCAGCCAAAGTCTTCGCGACACCGGGGAGCTGTTTTTT.

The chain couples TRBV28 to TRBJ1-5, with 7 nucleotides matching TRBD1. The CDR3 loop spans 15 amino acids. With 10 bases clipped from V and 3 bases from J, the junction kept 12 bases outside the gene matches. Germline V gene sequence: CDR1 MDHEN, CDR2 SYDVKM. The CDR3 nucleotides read TGTGCCACCCAGTCCCCGGGACAGCTCAATCAGCCCCAGCATTTT. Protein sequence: CATQSPGQLNQPQHF. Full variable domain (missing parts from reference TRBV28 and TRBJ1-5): DVKVTQSSRYLVKRTGEKVFLECVQDMDHENMFWYRQDPGLGLRLIYFSYDVKMKEKGDIPEGYSVSREKKERFSLILESASTNQTSMYLCATQSPGQLNQPQHFGDGTRLSIL.

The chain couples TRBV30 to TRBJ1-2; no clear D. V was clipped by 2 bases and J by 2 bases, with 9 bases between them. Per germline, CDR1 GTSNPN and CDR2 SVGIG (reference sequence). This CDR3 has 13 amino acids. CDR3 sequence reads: CAWSPSRNYGYTF. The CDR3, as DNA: TGTGCCTGGAGTCCATCTAGAAACTATGGCTACACCTTC. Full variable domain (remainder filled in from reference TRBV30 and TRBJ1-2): SQTIHQWPATLVQPVGSPLSLECTVEGTSNPNLYWYRQAAGRGLQLLFYSVGIGQISSEVPQNLSASRPQDRQFILSSKKLLLSDSGFYLCAWSPSRNYGYTFGSGTRLTVV.

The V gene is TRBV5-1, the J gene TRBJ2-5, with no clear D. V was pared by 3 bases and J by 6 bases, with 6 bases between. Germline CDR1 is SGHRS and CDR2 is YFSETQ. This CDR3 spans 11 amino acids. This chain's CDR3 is CASSSSKTQYF. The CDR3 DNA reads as TGCGCCAGCAGCTCCTCTAAGACCCAGTACTTC.

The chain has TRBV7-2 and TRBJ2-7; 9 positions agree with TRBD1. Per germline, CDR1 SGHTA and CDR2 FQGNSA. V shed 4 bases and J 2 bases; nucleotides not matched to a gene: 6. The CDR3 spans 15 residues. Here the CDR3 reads CASSWGTGRTYEQYF. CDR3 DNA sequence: TGTGCCAGCAGCTGGGGGACAGGGAGGACCTACGAGCAGTACTTC.

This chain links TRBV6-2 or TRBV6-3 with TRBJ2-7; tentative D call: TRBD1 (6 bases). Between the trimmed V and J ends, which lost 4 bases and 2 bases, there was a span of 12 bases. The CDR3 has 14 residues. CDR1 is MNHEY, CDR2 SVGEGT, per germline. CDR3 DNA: TGTGCCAGCAGTTCCGGGACACAGACCTACGAGCAGTACTTC. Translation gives CASSSGTQTYEQYF.

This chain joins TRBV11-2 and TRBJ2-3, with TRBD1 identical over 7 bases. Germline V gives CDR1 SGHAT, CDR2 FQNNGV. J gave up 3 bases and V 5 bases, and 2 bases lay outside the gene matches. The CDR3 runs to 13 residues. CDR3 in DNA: TGTGCCAGCAGCCTGGGACAGACAGATACGCAGTATTTT. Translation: CASSLGQTDTQYF.

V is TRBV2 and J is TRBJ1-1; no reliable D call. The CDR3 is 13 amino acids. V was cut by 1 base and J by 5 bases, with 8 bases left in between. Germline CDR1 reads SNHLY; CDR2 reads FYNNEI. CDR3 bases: TGTGCCAGCAGTGAAGTTCGGAGGACTGAAGCTTTCTTT. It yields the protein CASSEVRRTEAFF.

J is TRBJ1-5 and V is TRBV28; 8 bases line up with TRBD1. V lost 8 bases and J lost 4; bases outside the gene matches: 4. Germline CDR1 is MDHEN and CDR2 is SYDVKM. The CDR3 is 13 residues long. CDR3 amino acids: CASRDRYNQPQHF. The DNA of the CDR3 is TGTGCCAGCCGGGACAGGTATAATCAGCCCCAGCATTTT.

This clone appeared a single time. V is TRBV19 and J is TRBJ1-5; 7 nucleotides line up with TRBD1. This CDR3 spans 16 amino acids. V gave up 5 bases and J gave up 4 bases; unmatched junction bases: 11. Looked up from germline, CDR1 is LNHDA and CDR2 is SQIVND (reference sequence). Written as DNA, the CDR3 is TGTGCCAGTAGTTCACAGGGGAGGATAGCAAATCAGCCCCAGCATTTT. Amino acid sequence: CASSSQGRIANQPQHF.